This TCR beta chain emerged from a study of post-analysis software for immune sequencing data. The library was made from cDNA and included unique molecular identifiers. Each CDR3 protein is one row after TCRdb ran MiXCR on the PCR reads. The sample comprises 380,000 or so distinct CDR3 sequences, about a third of which are singletons, and around 15% rests with the top ten. Germline V CDR1 and CDR2: SGHAT, FQNNGV. The CDR3 has 15 residues. In the case of this clonotype: The antigen remains unidentified. At one of its ends the junction is not consistent with the germline gene, which may arise from a read error.

The study's findings and limits: TRBV segments more frequent in patients than in controls numbered roughly 5 and included TRBV5-6, TRBV5-1 and TRBV20-1.

This sequence joins TRBV11-2 and TRBJ2-4; TRBD1 agrees at 8 bases. Gene TRBJ2-7 matches the end of the DNA better, so the J call may be wrong. Sequences were obtained from blood. This TCR derives from a girl between 10 and 17 years old with multiple sclerosis. The DNA for the CDR3 is TGTGCCGGCAGCTTAGGGAGACAGGGGAACGCCGAGCAGTACTTC. Amino acids: CAGSLGRQGNAEQYF.